This T cell receptor beta chain was recovered during a study of patients and donors after allogeneic stem cell transplantation. TCRdb redid the calling of the RT-PCR reads with MiXCR, one entry per CDR3 protein. This table has 400,000 to 500,000 distinct CDR3 sequences, roughly 16% appearing once. This clonotype was detected a few times. Sequencing was carried out using blood, either unsorted or a sorted T cell fraction (not recorded which). The receptor's source is a human donor who was either an allogeneic HSCT recipient or a stem cell or donor lymphocyte infusion donor (not recorded which). It is not recorded whose cells these are; they may come from a transplant donor.

CDR3 nucleotides: TGTGCCTGGAGTGTGAGGTTTCCGGGACATCTTAACTATGGCTACACCTTC. Its translation: CAWSVRFPGHLNYGYTF. The V gene is TRBV30, the J gene TRBJ1-2, with a tentative D call TRBD1 (6 bases). The CDR3 totals 17 residues. Germline CDR1 and CDR2: GTSNPN and SVGIG (reference sequence). Trimming took 0 bases from V and 1 from J, leaving 18 bases between them.